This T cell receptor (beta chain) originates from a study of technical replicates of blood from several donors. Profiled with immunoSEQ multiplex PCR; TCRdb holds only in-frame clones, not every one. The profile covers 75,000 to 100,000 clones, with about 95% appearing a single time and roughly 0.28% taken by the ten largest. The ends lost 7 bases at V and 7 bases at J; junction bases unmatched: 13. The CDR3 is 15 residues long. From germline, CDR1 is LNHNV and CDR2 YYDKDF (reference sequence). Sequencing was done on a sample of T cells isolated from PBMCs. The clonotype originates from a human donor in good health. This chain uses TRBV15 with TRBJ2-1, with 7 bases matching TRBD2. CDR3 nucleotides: TGTGCCACCAACATCCTGGGGGGGTCGGTGAATGAGCAGTTCTTC. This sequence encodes CATNILGGSVNEQFF.